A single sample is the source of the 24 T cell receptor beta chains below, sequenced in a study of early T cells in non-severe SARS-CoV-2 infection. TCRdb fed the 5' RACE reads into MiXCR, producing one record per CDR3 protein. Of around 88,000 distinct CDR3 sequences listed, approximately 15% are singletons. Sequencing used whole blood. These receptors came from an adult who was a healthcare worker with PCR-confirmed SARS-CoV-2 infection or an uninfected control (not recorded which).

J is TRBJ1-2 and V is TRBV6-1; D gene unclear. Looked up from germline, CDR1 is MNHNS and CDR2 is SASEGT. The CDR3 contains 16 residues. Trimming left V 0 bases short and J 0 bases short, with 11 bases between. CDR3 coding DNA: TGTGCCAGCAGTGAAGCTATGGCAGAGACTAACTATGGCTACACCTTC. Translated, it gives CASSEAMAETNYGYTF.

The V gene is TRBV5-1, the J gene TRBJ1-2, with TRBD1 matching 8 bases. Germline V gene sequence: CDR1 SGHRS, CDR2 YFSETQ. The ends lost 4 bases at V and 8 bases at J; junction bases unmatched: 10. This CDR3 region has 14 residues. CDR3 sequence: CASSHPTGVNGYTF. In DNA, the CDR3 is TGCGCCAGCAGCCATCCGACAGGGGTCAACGGCTACACCTTC.

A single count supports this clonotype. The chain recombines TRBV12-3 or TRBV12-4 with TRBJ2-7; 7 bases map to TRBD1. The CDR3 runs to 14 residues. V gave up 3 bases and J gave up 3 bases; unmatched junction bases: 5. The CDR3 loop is CASSFRGHDYEQYF. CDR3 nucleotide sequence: TGTGCCAGCAGTTTTAGGGGGCACGACTACGAGCAGTACTTC.

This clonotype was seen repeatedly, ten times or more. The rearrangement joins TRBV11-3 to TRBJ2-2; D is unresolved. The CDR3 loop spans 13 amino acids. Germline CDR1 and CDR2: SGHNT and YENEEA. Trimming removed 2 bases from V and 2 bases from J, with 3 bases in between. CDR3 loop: CASSLLNTGELFF. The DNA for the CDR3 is TGTGCCAGCAGCTTACTTAACACCGGGGAGCTGTTTTTT. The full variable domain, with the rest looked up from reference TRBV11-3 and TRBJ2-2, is EAGVVQSPRYKIIEKKQPVAFWCNPISGHNTLYWYLQNLGQGPELLIRYENEEAVDDSQLPKDRFSAERLKGVDSTLKIQPAELGDSAVYLCASSLLNTGELFFGEGSRLTVL.

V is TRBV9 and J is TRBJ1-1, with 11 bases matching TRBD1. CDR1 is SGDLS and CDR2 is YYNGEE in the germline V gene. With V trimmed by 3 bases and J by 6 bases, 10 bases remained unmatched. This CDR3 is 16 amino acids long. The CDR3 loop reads CASSALEDRGLPEAFF. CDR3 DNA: TGTGCCAGCAGCGCACTCGAGGACAGGGGGCTCCCTGAAGCTTTCTTT.

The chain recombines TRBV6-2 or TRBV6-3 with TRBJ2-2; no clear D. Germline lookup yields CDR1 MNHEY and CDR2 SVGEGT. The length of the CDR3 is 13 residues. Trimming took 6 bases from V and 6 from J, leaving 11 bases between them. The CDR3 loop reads CASSLTPAGELFF. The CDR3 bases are TGTGCCAGCAGCCTGACCCCAGCCGGGGAGCTGTTTTTT.

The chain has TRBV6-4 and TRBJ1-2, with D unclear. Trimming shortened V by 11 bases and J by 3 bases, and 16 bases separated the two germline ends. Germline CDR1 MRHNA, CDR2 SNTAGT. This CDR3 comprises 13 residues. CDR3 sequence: CAALQQRDYGYTF. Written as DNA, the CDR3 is TGTGCCGCCCTTCAACAGAGAGACTATGGCTACACCTTC.

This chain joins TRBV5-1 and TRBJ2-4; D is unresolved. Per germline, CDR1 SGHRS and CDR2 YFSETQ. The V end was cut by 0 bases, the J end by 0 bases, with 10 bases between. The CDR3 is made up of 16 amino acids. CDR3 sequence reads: CASSLGGILAKNIQYF. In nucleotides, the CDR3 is TGCGCCAGCAGCTTGGGGGGAATCCTAGCCAAAAACATTCAGTACTTC.

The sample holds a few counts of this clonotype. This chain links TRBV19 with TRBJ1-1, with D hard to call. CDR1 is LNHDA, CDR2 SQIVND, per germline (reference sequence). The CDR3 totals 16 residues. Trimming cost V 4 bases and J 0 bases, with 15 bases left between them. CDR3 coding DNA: TGTGCCAGTAGTACCGCCATGGGCAGAATGAACACTGAAGCTTTCTTT. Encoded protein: CASSTAMGRMNTEAFF.

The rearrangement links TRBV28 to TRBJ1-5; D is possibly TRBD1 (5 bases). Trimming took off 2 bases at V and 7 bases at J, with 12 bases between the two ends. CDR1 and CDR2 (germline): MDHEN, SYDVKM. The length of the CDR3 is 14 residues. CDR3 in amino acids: CASSLRPGQQPQHF. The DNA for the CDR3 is TGTGCCAGCAGTTTAAGGCCCGGACAACAGCCCCAGCATTTT.

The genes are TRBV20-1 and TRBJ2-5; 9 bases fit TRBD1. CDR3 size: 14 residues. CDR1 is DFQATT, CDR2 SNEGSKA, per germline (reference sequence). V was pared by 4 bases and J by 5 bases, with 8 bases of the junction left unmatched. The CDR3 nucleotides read TGCAGTGCTACAACAGGGGGCAGGCCGGAGACCCAGTACTTC. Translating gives CSATTGGRPETQYF.

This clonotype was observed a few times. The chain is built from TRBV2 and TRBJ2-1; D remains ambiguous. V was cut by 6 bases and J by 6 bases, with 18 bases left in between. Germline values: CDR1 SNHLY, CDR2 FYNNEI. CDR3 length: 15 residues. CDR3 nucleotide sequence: TGTGCCAGCAGAGAGGTAGCCAGAGCAAGCAATGAGCAGTTCTTC. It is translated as CASREVARASNEQFF.

The CDR3 region has the DNA TGCAGTGCTAGAGATCCGGGGAGTCTTTACGAGCAGTACTTC. It codes for CSARDPGSLYEQYF. V gene TRBV20-1 combines with J gene TRBJ2-7, with D perhaps matching TRBD2 (5 bases). The V end lost 0 bases, the J end lost 4 bases, and 13 bases lay between the germline ends. The CDR3 is 14 residues long. Germline V gene data show CDR1 as DFQATT and CDR2 as SNEGSKA (reference sequence).

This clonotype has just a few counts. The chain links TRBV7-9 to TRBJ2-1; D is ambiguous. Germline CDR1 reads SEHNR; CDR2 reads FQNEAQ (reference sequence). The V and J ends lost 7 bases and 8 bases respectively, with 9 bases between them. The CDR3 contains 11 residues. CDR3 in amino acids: CASTHRDEQFF. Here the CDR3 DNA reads TGTGCCAGCACCCACCGCGATGAGCAGTTCTTC.

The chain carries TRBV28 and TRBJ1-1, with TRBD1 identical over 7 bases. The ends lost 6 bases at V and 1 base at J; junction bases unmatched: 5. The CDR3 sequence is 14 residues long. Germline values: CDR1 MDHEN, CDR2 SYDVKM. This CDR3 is CASSPGGRNTEAFF. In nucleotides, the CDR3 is TGTGCCAGCAGCCCAGGGGGGAGGAACACTGAAGCTTTCTTT.

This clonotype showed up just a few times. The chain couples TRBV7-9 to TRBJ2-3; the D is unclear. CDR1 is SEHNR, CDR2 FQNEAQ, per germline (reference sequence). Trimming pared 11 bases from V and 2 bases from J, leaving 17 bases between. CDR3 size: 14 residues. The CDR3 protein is CAVEASRATDTQYF. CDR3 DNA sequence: TGTGCCGTCGAGGCGTCCCGGGCCACAGATACGCAGTATTTT.

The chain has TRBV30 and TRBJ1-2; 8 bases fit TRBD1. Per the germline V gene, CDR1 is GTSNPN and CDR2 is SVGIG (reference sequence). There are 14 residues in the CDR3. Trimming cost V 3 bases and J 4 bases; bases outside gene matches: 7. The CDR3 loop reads CAWSSQGDSYGYTF. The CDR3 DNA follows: TGTGCCTGGAGCTCACAGGGGGATAGCTATGGCTACACCTTC.

CDR3 DNA: TGTGCCAGCAGTTTCATTGGGAGCTCCTATAATTCACCCCTCCACTTT. Translation gives CASSFIGSSYNSPLHF. This chain uses TRBV28 with TRBJ1-6, with unresolved D. Germline-derived CDR1 and CDR2 are MDHEN and SYDVKM. The CDR3 runs 16 residues. V gave up 3 bases and J gave up 0 bases, with 9 bases separating them.

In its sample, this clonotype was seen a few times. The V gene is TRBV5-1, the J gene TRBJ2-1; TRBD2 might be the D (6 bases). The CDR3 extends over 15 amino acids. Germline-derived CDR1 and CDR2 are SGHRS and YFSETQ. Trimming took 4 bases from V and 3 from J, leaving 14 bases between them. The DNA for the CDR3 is TGCGCCAGCAGCCGGGTGTCGGGAGACTACAATGAGCAGTTCTTC. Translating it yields CASSRVSGDYNEQFF. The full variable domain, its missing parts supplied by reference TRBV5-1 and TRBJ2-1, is KAGVTQTPRYLIKTRGQQVTLSCSPISGHRSVSWYQQTPGQGLQFLFEYFSETQRNKGNFPGRFSGRQFSNSRSEMNVSTLELGDSALYLCASSRVSGDYNEQFFGPGTRLTVL.

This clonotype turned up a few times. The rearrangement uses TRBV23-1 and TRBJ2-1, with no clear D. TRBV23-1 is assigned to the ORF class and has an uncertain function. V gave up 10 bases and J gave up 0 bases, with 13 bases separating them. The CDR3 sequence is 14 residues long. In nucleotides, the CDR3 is TGCGCCACCACCCACCCGGACTCCTACAATGAGCAGTTCTTC. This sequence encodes CATTHPDSYNEQFF.

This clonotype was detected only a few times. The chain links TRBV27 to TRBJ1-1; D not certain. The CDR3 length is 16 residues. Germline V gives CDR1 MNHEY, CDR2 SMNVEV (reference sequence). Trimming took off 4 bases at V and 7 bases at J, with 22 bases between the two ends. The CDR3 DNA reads TGTGCCAGCAGTTCGTATGGCGGCCGACTCATCGATGAAGCTTTCTTT. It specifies CASSSYGGRLIDEAFF.

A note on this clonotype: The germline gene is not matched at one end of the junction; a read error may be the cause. This CDR3 is CASTPGQEPQYF. The CDR3 DNA reads as TGCGCCAGCACCCCAGGGCAAGAGCCCCAGTACTTC. The rearrangement joins TRBV23-1 to TRBJ2-5, with D perhaps TRBD1 (5 bases). TRBV23-1 is an ORF; its function is uncertain. The CDR3 runs to 12 residues.

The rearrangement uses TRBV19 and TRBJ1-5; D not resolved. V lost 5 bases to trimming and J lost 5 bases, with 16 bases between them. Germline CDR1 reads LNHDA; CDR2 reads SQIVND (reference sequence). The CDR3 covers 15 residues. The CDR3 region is CASSPLGGLDQPQHF. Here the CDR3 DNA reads TGTGCCAGTAGTCCCCTCGGAGGGTTGGATCAGCCCCAGCATTTT.

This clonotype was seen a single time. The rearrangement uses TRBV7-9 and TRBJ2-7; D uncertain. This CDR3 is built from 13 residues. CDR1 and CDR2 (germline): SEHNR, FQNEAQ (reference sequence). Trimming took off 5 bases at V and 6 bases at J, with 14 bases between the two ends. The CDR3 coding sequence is TGTGCCAGCAGCGGCGGAACCCCTCGCGAGCAGTACTTC. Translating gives CASSGGTPREQYF. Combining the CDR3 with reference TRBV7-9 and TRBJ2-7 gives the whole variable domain DTGVSQNPRHKITKRGQNVTFRCDPISEHNRLYWYRQTLGQGPEFLTYFQNEAQLEKSRLLSDRFSAERPKGSFSTLEIQRTEQGDSAMYLCASSGGTPREQYFGPGTRLTVT.